This T cell receptor (beta chain) was sequenced in a study of T-cell reconstitution after alpha-beta-depleted transplantation in children. Germline lookup yields CDR1 SGHDT and CDR2 YYEEEE. V gave up 3 bases and J gave up 5 bases, with 12 bases separating them. The CDR3 spans 15 residues. This clonotype showed up many times. What it recognizes is unknown. The study's findings and limits: Surviving recipient T cells and intrathymic progenitors accounted for some patients' high TCRbeta diversity at day 60. T-cell numbers and diversity, one year after transplant, stemmed largely from T cells that were newly produced.

Construction of the TCRbeta library involved unique molecular identifiers. TCRdb fed the PCR reads into MiXCR, producing one record per CDR3 protein. This sample has 200,000 or so distinct CDR3 sequences; 6.3% occur once, and the top ten carry around 4.4%. The TCR was taken from a girl under two years old with combined immunodeficiency, due to receive a stem cell transplant. This chain connects TRBV5-6 to TRBJ2-6; D not resolved. The material was PBMCs, obtained before TCRalphabeta/CD19-depleted stem cell transplant. CDR3 sequence (DNA): TGTGCCAGCAGCTCACCGGGTTTCCGGGCCAACGTCCTGACTTTC. Translating it yields CASSSPGFRANVLTF.